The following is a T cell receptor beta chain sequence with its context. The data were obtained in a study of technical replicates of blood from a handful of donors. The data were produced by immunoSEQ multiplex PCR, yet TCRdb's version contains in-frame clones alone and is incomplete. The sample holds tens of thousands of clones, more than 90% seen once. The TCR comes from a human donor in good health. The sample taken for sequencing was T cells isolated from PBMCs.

The CDR3 region is CASSLMLAGKSTDTQYF. In DNA form, the CDR3 reads TGTGCCAGCAGTTTAATGCTAGCGGGAAAAAGCACAGATACGCAGTATTTT. The V gene is TRBV28, the J gene TRBJ2-3, with 9 bases matching TRBD2. CDR1 and CDR2 from the germline V gene are MDHEN and SYDVKM. The CDR3 consists of 17 residues. Unmatched junction bases numbered 6, after V lost 2 bases and J lost 0 bases.